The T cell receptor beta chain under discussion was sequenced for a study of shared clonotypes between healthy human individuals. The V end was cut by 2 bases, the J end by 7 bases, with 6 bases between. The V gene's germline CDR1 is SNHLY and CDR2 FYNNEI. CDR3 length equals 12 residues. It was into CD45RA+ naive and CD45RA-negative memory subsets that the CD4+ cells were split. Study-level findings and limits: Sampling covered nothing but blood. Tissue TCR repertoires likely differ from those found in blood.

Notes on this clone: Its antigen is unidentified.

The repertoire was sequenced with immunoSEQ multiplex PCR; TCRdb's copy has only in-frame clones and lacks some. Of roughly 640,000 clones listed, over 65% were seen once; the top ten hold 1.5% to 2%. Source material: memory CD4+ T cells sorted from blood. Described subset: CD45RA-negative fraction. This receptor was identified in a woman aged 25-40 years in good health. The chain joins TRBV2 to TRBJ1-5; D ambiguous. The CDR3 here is CASSERAQPQHF. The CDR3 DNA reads TGTGCCAGCAGTGAAAGGGCGCAGCCCCAGCATTTT.